Shown below are 21 T cell receptor beta chains from a single sample sequenced in a study of blood T cell repertoires in COVID-19. Measured with immunoSEQ multiplex PCR; TCRdb has only the in-frame clones, and not every one. The sample includes 65,000 to 85,000 clones, 80% to 90% seen only once; the top ten take 18%. Sequencing was done on a sample of peripheral blood. Source of these receptors: a woman aged 60-75 years with acute or convalescent COVID-19.

V and J are TRBV19 and TRBJ1-2, with a possible D match to TRBD1 (5 bases). CDR1 LNHDA and CDR2 SQIVND come from the germline V gene (reference sequence). This CDR3 is 17 amino acids long. Trimming took off 3 bases at V and 1 base at J, with 18 bases between the two ends. CDR3 loop: CASSIEDGGGINYGYTF. DNA of the CDR3: TGTGCCAGTAGTATCGAAGATGGCGGGGGGATTAACTATGGCTACACCTTC.

The genes are TRBV7-9 and TRBJ1-1; 7 bases are a match to TRBD1. The J segment lost 7 bases and the V segment lost 2 bases, leaving 7 bases of the junction unmatched. The CDR3 spans 14 residues. Germline assignment: CDR1 SEHNR and CDR2 FQNEAQ (reference sequence). The CDR3 DNA sequence: TGTGCCAGCAGCTTACTACAGGGGCAGGGTGAAGCTTTCTTT. Protein sequence: CASSLLQGQGEAFF.

The chain couples TRBV30 to TRBJ1-2; no firm D call. V was clipped by 0 bases and J by 11 bases, with 10 bases between them. The CDR3 totals 11 residues. Germline CDR1 and CDR2: GTSNPN and SVGIG (reference sequence). This chain's CDR3 is CAWSVRTAYTF. The CDR3 DNA follows: TGTGCCTGGAGTGTACGTACAGCTTACACCTTC.

As to this clone: Other DNA sequences in this specimen translate into the identical CDR3. The chain combines TRBV7-2 with TRBJ1-1; the match to TRBD1 covers 7 bases. Trimming removed 3 bases from V and 1 base from J; junction bases left unmatched: 2. This CDR3 is 14 amino acids long. CDR1 and CDR2 (germline): SGHTA, FQGNSA. In DNA form, the CDR3 reads TGTGCCAGCAGCTTGCGACAGGGGAACACTGAAGCTTTCTTT. Its translation: CASSLRQGNTEAFF.

V and J are TRBV10-1 and TRBJ2-3; D not certain. V was clipped by 4 bases and J by 6 bases, with 5 bases between them. CDR1 is WNHNN, CDR2 SYGVQD, per germline (reference sequence). The CDR3 length is 11 residues. This CDR3 reads CASSVGDTQYF. CDR3 nucleotide sequence: TGCGCCAGCAGTGTGGGCGATACGCAGTATTTT.

This chain uses TRBV6-6 with TRBJ2-6; D ambiguous. V lost 4 bases, J lost 0 bases, and 10 bases lay in between. The CDR3 is made up of 16 amino acids. Germline-derived CDR1 and CDR2 are MNHNY and SVGAGI (reference sequence). The CDR3 loop is CASSFLTGSGANVLTF. As DNA, the CDR3 is TGTGCCAGCAGTTTTCTCACTGGCTCTGGGGCCAACGTCCTGACTTTC.

This clone was observed a single time. This chain joins TRBV12-5 and TRBJ1-1; TRBD1 matches at 11 bases. Germline V gene lookup returns CDR1 LGHNT and CDR2 FRNRAP. The CDR3 has 12 amino acids. With 7 bases clipped from V and 12 bases from J, the junction kept 7 bases outside the gene matches. CDR3: CASVPDRGRSFF. The CDR3 coding sequence is TGTGCTAGTGTCCCGGACAGGGGGCGATCTTTCTTT.

This clone was recorded once. This chain uses TRBV3-1 (or the pseudogene TRBV3-2) with TRBJ2-3; 8 bases are a match to TRBD1. The V gene's germline CDR1 is LGHDT and CDR2 YNNKEL (reference sequence). The CDR3 totals 16 residues. V trimming: 4 bases; J trimming: 2 bases; junction bases outside the gene matches: 8. The DNA of the CDR3 is TGTGCCAGCAGCCTCGGACAGGGAAGGTCCACAGATACGCAGTATTTT. This encodes CASSLGQGRSTDTQYF.

The rearrangement joins TRBV27 to TRBJ2-1; a weak D match, TRBD2 (5 bases). V was shortened by 4 bases and J by 4 bases, with 17 bases between the two germline ends. CDR3 length: 16 amino acids. Germline-derived CDR1 and CDR2 are MNHEY and SMNVEV (reference sequence). The CDR3 DNA is TGTGCCAGCAGTTCTACTACGGACCTAGCATACAATGAGCAGTTCTTC. Its protein is CASSSTTDLAYNEQFF.

The genes are TRBV10-2 and TRBJ2-7; the D gene is possibly TRBD1 (6 bases). This CDR3 is 16 amino acids long. The germline V gene encodes CDR1 WSHSY and CDR2 SAAADI. Trimming took 8 bases from V and 0 from J, leaving 20 bases between them. Here the CDR3 reads CASRPFPGASSYEQYF. In nucleotides, the CDR3 is TGCGCCAGCCGACCCTTCCCAGGGGCCAGCTCCTACGAGCAGTACTTC.

The chain recombines TRBV6-5 with TRBJ2-5, with unresolved D. V lost 5 bases and J 4 bases, leaving 17 bases between the germline ends. Germline lookup yields CDR1 MNHEY and CDR2 SVGAGI. The CDR3 has 15 residues. The CDR3 region has the DNA TGTGCCAGCAGTATGTCGGGTAATTTGGGAGAGACCCAGTACTTC. It is translated as CASSMSGNLGETQYF.

The DNA for the CDR3 is TGTGCCAGCAGCTTCCACATGAACACTGAAGCTTTCTTT. Translating it yields CASSFHMNTEAFF. This chain joins TRBV5-5 and TRBJ1-1, with D uncertain. This CDR3 is 13 amino acids long. Trimming pared 2 bases from V and 0 bases from J, leaving 5 bases between. The germline gives CDR1 SGHKS, CDR2 YYEKEE (reference sequence).

The chain recombines TRBV24-1 with TRBJ1-2; a possible D gene is TRBD1 (5 bases). V lost 3 bases to trimming and J lost 5 bases, with 6 bases between them. Per germline, CDR1 KGHDR and CDR2 SFDVKD. The CDR3 covers 12 residues. The CDR3 is CATSDPGYGYTF. CDR3 nucleotides: TGTGCCACCAGTGATCCAGGGTATGGCTACACCTTC.

This clone was seen more than once but under ten times. The V and J genes are TRBV5-6 and TRBJ1-6; D gene unclear. CDR1 and CDR2 from the germline V gene are SGHDT and YYEEEE. The V gene lost 0 bases and the J gene lost 9 bases, with 7 bases spanning the gap. The CDR3 is made up of 13 amino acids. In DNA, the CDR3 is TGTGCCAGCAGCTTGGACAAAACTTCACCCCTCCACTTT. It codes for CASSLDKTSPLHF.

V is TRBV10-1 and J is TRBJ2-1; possibly TRBD1 for D (5 bases). The CDR3 runs 14 residues. V lost 5 bases and J 5 bases, leaving 13 bases between the germline ends. Germline CDR1 and CDR2: WNHNN and SYGVQD (reference sequence). For the CDR3, the DNA is TGCGCCAGCAGTTCGCAGGGTATAAACAATGAGCAGTTCTTC. Encoded protein: CASSSQGINNEQFF.

The V call is TRBV18, the J call TRBJ1-1; no clear D gene. V lost 0 bases and J 4 bases, leaving 12 bases between the germline ends. From germline, CDR1 is KGHSH and CDR2 LQKENI. This CDR3 is built from 15 residues. The chain's CDR3 is CASSPPDLWATEAFF. The CDR3 bases are TGTGCCAGCTCACCACCTGACCTATGGGCCACTGAAGCTTTCTTT.

This clone came up once. The V call is TRBV9, the J call TRBJ1-1; a weak D match, TRBD1 (5 bases). The CDR3 is 14 amino acids. V lost 3 bases and J 2 bases, leaving 11 bases between the germline ends. CDR1 is SGDLS, CDR2 YYNGEE, per germline. CDR3 loop: CASSAGRGNTEAFF. In DNA, the CDR3 is TGTGCCAGCAGCGCCGGGAGGGGAAACACTGAAGCTTTCTTT.

A single count supports this clone. The J gene is TRBJ2-5, the V gene TRBV5-1; 10 nucleotides agree with TRBD2. The V segment lost 1 base and the J segment 1 base; nucleotides outside the gene matches: 4. This CDR3 is 16 amino acids long. Germline V gene sequence: CDR1 SGHRS, CDR2 YFSETQ. The CDR3 region is CASSLRPSGGQETQYF. The CDR3 bases are TGCGCCAGCAGCTTGAGGCCTAGCGGGGGCCAAGAGACCCAGTACTTC. Supplemented by reference TRBV5-1 and TRBJ2-5, the full variable domain reads KAGVTQTPRYLIKTRGQQVTLSCSPISGHRSVSWYQQTPGQGLQFLFEYFSETQRNKGNFPGRFSGRQFSNSRSEMNVSTLELGDSALYLCASSLRPSGGQETQYFGPGTRLLVL.

This chain joins TRBV7-2 and TRBJ1-5; D is ambiguous. This CDR3 spans 16 amino acids. V lost 1 base and J lost 0, with 10 bases in between. Germline-derived CDR1 and CDR2 are SGHTA and FQGNSA. CDR3 nucleotide sequence: TGTGCCAGCAGCTTAGGGTGGCGGGGTAGCAATCAGCCCCAGCATTTT. Translating it yields CASSLGWRGSNQPQHF.

This sequence joins TRBV7-2 and TRBJ2-3, with D possibly matching TRBD1 (6 bases). The CDR3 is 12 residues long. Germline assignment: CDR1 SGHTA and CDR2 FQGNSA. Trimming pared 6 bases from V and 5 bases from J, leaving 9 bases between. The CDR3 sequence is CASSTGQDTQYF. DNA for the CDR3: TGTGCCAGCAGTACAGGGCAAGATACGCAGTATTTT.

The chain recombines TRBV5-1 with TRBJ1-1; 7 bases are shared with TRBD1. Per germline, CDR1 SGHRS and CDR2 YFSETQ. Losses at the gene ends were 1 base for V and 7 bases for J; bases not matched to a gene: 19. The CDR3 sequence is 18 residues long. CDR3 nucleotides: TGCGCCAGCAGCTTGCCTCCGGGACAGACCGCTATAGAGGGTGAAGCTTTCTTT. Translated, it gives CASSLPPGQTAIEGEAFF.